A single sample gave rise to the 2 T cell receptor beta chains below, sequenced in a study of shared clonotypes between healthy human individuals. This table comes from immunoSEQ multiplex PCR, and its TCRdb copy is limited to in-frame clones, with some not included. The data hold some 1,100,000 clones, with around 82% observed a single time. The sequencing input was memory CD4+ T cells from PBMCs. Sample subset: CD45RA-negative fraction. The receptors stem from a man aged 18 to 30 in good health. Some clones in this sample may be carry-over from other donors' samples.

This clone was seen more than once but under ten times. The genes are TRBV5-1 and TRBJ1-2; no definite D call. This CDR3 region has 12 residues. Trimming removed 8 bases at V and 2 bases at J, with 10 bases between. CDR1 is SGHRS and CDR2 is YFSETQ in the germline V gene. In DNA, the CDR3 is TGCGCCAGTCATCAGGAGAACTATGGCTACACCTTC. Amino acids: CASHQENYGYTF.

The chain employs TRBV28 and TRBJ2-7, with 10 bases lining up with TRBD1. Germline values: CDR1 MDHEN, CDR2 SYDVKM. With V trimmed by 2 bases and J by 6 bases, 7 bases remained unmatched. The CDR3 spans 15 residues. The CDR3 here is CASSLRQGATVEQYF. In nucleotides, the CDR3 is TGTGCCAGCAGTTTACGACAGGGGGCTACGGTCGAGCAGTACTTC.